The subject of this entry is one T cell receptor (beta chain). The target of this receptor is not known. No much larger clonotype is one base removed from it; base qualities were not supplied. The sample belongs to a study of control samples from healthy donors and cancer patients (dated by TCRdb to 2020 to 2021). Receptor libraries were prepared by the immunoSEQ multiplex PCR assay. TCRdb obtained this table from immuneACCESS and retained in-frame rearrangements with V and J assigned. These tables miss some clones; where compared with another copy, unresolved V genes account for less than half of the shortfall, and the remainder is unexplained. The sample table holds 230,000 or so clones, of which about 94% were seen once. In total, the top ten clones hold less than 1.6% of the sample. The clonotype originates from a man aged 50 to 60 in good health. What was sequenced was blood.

Here the CDR3 is given as CASSSTGTGGTTEAFF. DNA sequence: TGCGCCAGCAGCTCGACCGGGACAGGGGGCACGACTGAAGCTTTCTTT. The rearranged chain carries TRBV5-1 and TRBJ1-1; TRBD1 agrees with 12 junctional bases. The CDR3 covers 16 residues, taking in both the cysteine and the phenylalanine. CDR3 DNA is the only sequence kept; it has 48 bases, read in frame from the first base. Looking up the germline V gene yields CDR1 SGHRS and CDR2 YFSETQ. V trim: 3 bases; J trim: 5 bases; unmatched bases: 8.